Listed below are T cell receptor beta chains from one sample, sequenced in a study of graft-versus-host responses after intestinal transplantation. For these TCRs, the target antigens are not known. Sequencing was performed with immunoSEQ multiplex PCR; in TCRdb, only in-frame clones are kept and a portion is missing. In the table there are about 130,000 clones, approximately 94% of which are singletons. The sample consisted of unstimulated CD4+ T cells sorted from spleen or lymph node cells, taken before intestinal transplant. The origin of the receptors is a human donor who received an intestinal transplant. Both conserved end residues are part of each CDR3. Each record gives: D gene, J gene, clone size, V gene, CDR3 protein, CDR3 DNA. The D gene is left open where the match is weak. Part of the rows lack a size; the others show once, few, many or a class for expanded clones.

D: -
J: TRBJ2-5
size: -
V: TRBV7-9
CDR3: CASSLEGVREKETQYF
DNA: TGTGCCAGCAGCTTAGAAGGGGTCAGGGAGAAAGAGACCCAGTACTTC

D: TRBD1
J: TRBJ1-4
size: -
V: TRBV30
CDR3: CAWSEDRNEKLFF
DNA: TGTGCCTGGAGTGAGGACAGGAATGAAAAACTGTTTTTT

D: TRBD1
J: TRBJ1-4
size: -
V: TRBV27
CDR3: CASSRRDRGNEKLFF
DNA: TGTGCCAGCAGTCGGAGGGACAGGGGGAATGAAAAACTGTTTTTT

D: -
J: TRBJ1-4
size: -
V: TRBV30
CDR3: CFSGAVSEKLFF
DNA: TGTTTTTCGGGGGCGGTAAGTGAAAAACTGTTTTTT

D: -
J: TRBJ1-2
size: -
V: TRBV5-4
CDR3: CASSLGWSGQQARSYTF
DNA: TGTGCCAGCAGCTTGGGGTGGTCCGGGCAGCAAGCTAGGAGCTACACCTTC

D: -
J: TRBJ2-5
size: -
V: TRBV9
CDR3: CASSVEGGTAGETQYF
DNA: TGTGCCAGCAGCGTAGAGGGGGGGACCGCTGGGGAGACCCAGTACTTC

D: TRBD2
J: TRBJ2-7
size: -
V: TRBV6-6
CDR3: CASSLPGLASEQYF
DNA: TGTGCCAGCAGTTTGCCGGGACTAGCTTCCGAGCAGTACTTC

D: -
J: TRBJ1-3
size: -
V: TRBV6-5
CDR3: CASSHLSGGNTIYF
DNA: TGTGCCAGCAGTCACTTATCGGGGGGAAACACCATATATTTT

D: -
J: TRBJ1-2
size: -
V: TRBV6-5
CDR3: CASRATWRGGYGYTF
DNA: TGTGCCAGCAGAGCGACGTGGCGAGGGGGCTATGGCTACACCTTC

D: TRBD1
J: TRBJ1-4
size: -
V: TRBV5-1
CDR3: CASSLGGTEGEKLFF
DNA: TGCGCCAGCAGCTTGGGTGGGACAGAGGGTGAAAAACTGTTTTTT

D: -
J: TRBJ1-4
size: -
V: TRBV15
CDR3: CATSPGWGAQGEKLFF
DNA: TGTGCCACCAGTCCAGGGTGGGGGGCGCAGGGAGAAAAACTGTTTTTT

D: TRBD1
J: TRBJ1-2
size: -
V: TRBV14
CDR3: CASSQRGLGYGYTF
DNA: TGTGCCAGCAGCCAAAGGGGGCTAGGCTATGGCTACACCTTC

D: -
J: TRBJ2-5
size: -
V: TRBV4-1
CDR3: CASSQEEAGTNMGYQETQYF
DNA: TGCGCCAGCAGCCAAGAGGAGGCGGGGACCAACATGGGGTACCAAGAGACCCAGTACTTC

D: TRBD2
J: TRBJ2-3
size: -
V: TRBV5-1
CDR3: CASSLGSSGGTDTQYF
DNA: TGCGCCAGCAGCTTGGGGTCTAGCGGGGGCACAGATACGCAGTATTTT

D: TRBD2
J: TRBJ2-1
size: -
V: TRBV4-2
CDR3: CASSQDGGNYNEQFF
DNA: TGTGCCAGCAGCCAAGACGGGGGGAACTACAATGAGCAGTTCTTC

D: TRBD2
J: TRBJ2-1
size: -
V: TRBV7-3
CDR3: CASSYFSGGAGEQFF
DNA: TGTGCCAGCAGCTACTTTAGCGGGGGGGCTGGTGAGCAGTTCTTC

D: TRBD2
J: TRBJ2-3
size: -
V: TRBV5-6
CDR3: CASSLLAGTSTDTQYF
DNA: TGTGCCAGCAGCTTGTTAGCGGGGACTAGCACAGATACGCAGTATTTT

D: TRBD1
J: TRBJ2-3
size: -
V: TRBV27
CDR3: CASSRGTGVYTQYF
DNA: TGTGCCAGCAGTCGAGGGACAGGGGTTTATACGCAGTATTTT

D: -
J: TRBJ2-7
size: -
V: TRBV6-5
CDR3: CASLELEAYEQYF
DNA: TGTGCCAGCTTGGAACTAGAGGCGTACGAGCAGTACTTC

D: TRBD2
J: TRBJ2-1
size: -
V: TRBV6-5
CDR3: CASSKRGGYANEQFF
DNA: TGTGCCAGCAGCAAGCGGGGGGGCTACGCCAATGAGCAGTTCTTC

D: TRBD1
J: TRBJ2-7
size: -
V: TRBV6-5
CDR3: CASTQGVEQYF
DNA: TGTGCCAGCACCCAGGGGGTGGAGCAGTACTTC

D: -
J: TRBJ1-1
size: -
V: TRBV18
CDR3: CASSPYPGASDTEAFF
DNA: TGTGCCAGCTCACCATATCCGGGGGCGAGTGACACTGAAGCTTTCTTT

D: -
J: TRBJ1-3
size: -
V: TRBV9
CDR3: CASSVQGTSGNTIYF
DNA: TGTGCCAGCAGCGTCCAGGGTACCTCTGGAAACACCATATATTTT

D: -
J: TRBJ1-2
size: -
V: TRBV7-9
CDR3: CASSLGPRGGGKDYGYTF
DNA: TGTGCCAGCAGCTTAGGTCCACGAGGAGGGGGTAAGGACTATGGCTACACCTTC

D: -
J: TRBJ1-4
size: -
V: TRBV5-1
CDR3: CASSSSGGRGGRNEKLFF
DNA: TGCGCCAGCAGCTCCTCTGGGGGACGGGGCGGGCGAAATGAAAAACTGTTTTTT

D: -
J: TRBJ1-1
size: -
V: TRBV6-1
CDR3: CATNRLGTEAFF
DNA: TGTGCCACCAACCGACTGGGCACTGAAGCTTTCTTT

D: -
J: TRBJ1-3
size: -
V: TRBV19
CDR3: CASSTQGPGNTIYF
DNA: TGTGCCAGTAGTACCCAGGGGCCGGGAAACACCATATATTTT

D: TRBD2
J: TRBJ2-1
size: once
V: TRBV15
CDR3: CATSSLAGGNNEQFF
DNA: TGTGCCACCAGCAGTCTAGCGGGGGGGAACAATGAGCAGTTCTTC

D: -
J: TRBJ2-3
size: -
V: TRBV7-9
CDR3: CASSLLVGGRHHILYF
DNA: TGTGCCAGCAGCCTACTGGTAGGGGGTCGGCACCATATTTTGTATTTT

D: -
J: TRBJ2-5
size: -
V: TRBV28
CDR3: CASSLDWGQNQETQYF
DNA: TGTGCCAGCAGTTTAGATTGGGGGCAAAACCAAGAGACCCAGTACTTC

D: -
J: TRBJ1-6
size: -
V: TRBV30
CDR3: CAWSLQNSPLHF
DNA: TGTGCCTGGAGTCTCCAGAATTCACCCCTCCACTTT

D: -
J: TRBJ1-4
size: -
V: TRBV29-1
CDR3: CSAPWGEKLFF
DNA: TGCAGCGCCCCGTGGGGTGAAAAACTGTTTTTT

D: -
J: TRBJ2-1
size: -
V: TRBV7-2
CDR3: CASSLVGARGQFF
DNA: TGTGCCAGCAGCTTAGTGGGGGCAAGGGGGCAGTTCTTC

D: -
J: TRBJ2-1
size: -
V: TRBV5-4
CDR3: CASSLAGQDDNEQFF
DNA: TGTGCCAGCAGCTTGGCAGGACAAGATGACAATGAGCAGTTCTTC

D: -
J: TRBJ2-2
size: -
V: TRBV7-2
CDR3: CASSFIGPNTGELFF
DNA: TGTGCCAGCAGCTTTATCGGGCCGAACACCGGGGAGCTGTTTTTT

D: -
J: TRBJ1-6
size: -
V: TRBV6-1
CDR3: CASTLKRRQISPLHF
DNA: TGTGCCAGCACCTTAAAGAGGCGCCAAATTTCACCCCTCCACTTT

D: TRBD2
J: TRBJ2-7
size: -
V: TRBV7-8
CDR3: CASSRTTSGGASYEQYF
DNA: TGTGCCAGCAGCCGTACGACTAGCGGGGGGGCCTCCTACGAGCAGTACTTC

D: -
J: TRBJ2-7
size: -
V: TRBV7-9
CDR3: CASSPSGGGYEQYF
DNA: TGTGCCAGCAGCCCCTCAGGGGGAGGCTACGAGCAGTACTTC

D: -
J: TRBJ2-7
size: -
V: TRBV18
CDR3: CASSPSSYEQYF
DNA: TGTGCCAGCTCACCCAGTTCCTACGAGCAGTACTTC

D: TRBD2
J: TRBJ2-1
size: -
V: TRBV5-4
CDR3: CASSRLARSYNEQFF
DNA: TGTGCCAGCAGCCGACTAGCTCGGTCCTACAATGAGCAGTTCTTC

D: -
J: TRBJ1-2
size: -
V: TRBV21-1
CDR3: CASSGQGFGNTNYGYTF
DNA: TGTGCCAGCAGCGGACAGGGGTTCGGCAATACTAACTATGGCTACACCTTC

D: -
J: TRBJ2-6
size: -
V: TRBV4-1
CDR3: CASSQETSGANVLTF
DNA: TGCGCCAGCAGCCAAGAGACCTCTGGGGCCAACGTCCTGACTTTC

D: -
J: TRBJ2-1
size: -
V: TRBV25-1
CDR3: CASRLYNEQFF
DNA: TGTGCCAGCCGCCTGTACAATGAGCAGTTCTTC

D: TRBD1
J: TRBJ1-5
size: -
V: TRBV6-5
CDR3: CASSYGQGDNQPQHF
DNA: TGTGCCAGCAGTTACGGGCAGGGGGACAATCAGCCCCAGCATTTT

D: -
J: TRBJ2-5
size: -
V: TRBV5-4
CDR3: CASSSPKNQETQYF
DNA: TGTGCCAGCAGCTCCCCGAAGAACCAAGAGACCCAGTACTTC

D: TRBD1
J: TRBJ1-2
size: -
V: TRBV5-5
CDR3: CASLSGDSANYGYTF
DNA: TGTGCCAGCCTGAGTGGGGACAGCGCTAACTATGGCTACACCTTC

D: -
J: TRBJ2-6
size: -
V: TRBV5-1
CDR3: CASSHSVPGANVLTF
DNA: TGCGCCAGCAGTCATAGCGTCCCTGGGGCCAACGTCCTGACTTTC

D: -
J: TRBJ2-3
size: -
V: TRBV30
CDR3: CAWSDPPPATQYF
DNA: TGTGCCTGGAGTGACCCCCCCCCGGCTACGCAGTATTTT